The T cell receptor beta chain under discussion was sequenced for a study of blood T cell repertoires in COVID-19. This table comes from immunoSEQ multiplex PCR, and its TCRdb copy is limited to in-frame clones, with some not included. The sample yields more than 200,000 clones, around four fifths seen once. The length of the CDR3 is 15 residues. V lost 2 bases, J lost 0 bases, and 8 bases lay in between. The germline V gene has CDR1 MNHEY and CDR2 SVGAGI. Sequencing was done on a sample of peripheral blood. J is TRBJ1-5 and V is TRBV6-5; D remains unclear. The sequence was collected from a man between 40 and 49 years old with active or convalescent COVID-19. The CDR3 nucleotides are TGTGCCAGCAGTTACGCGGAGTATAGCAATCAGCCCCAGCATTTT. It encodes CASSYAEYSNQPQHF.